The present TCR beta chain was sequenced within a study of CD8 T cells in Susac syndrome. General study points: It was acknowledged by the study that relatively few individuals were included in its TCR sequencing and HLA analysis.

The CDR3 totals 12 residues. With respect to this clonotype: Its antigen is as yet unknown.

RNA was extracted with the RNeasy kit, and a quantity of about 0.45 to 1 ug was reverse transcribed using random hexamers. The TCR beta CDR3 was amplified by immunoSEQ multiplex PCR across 54 Vbeta, 13 Jbeta. Each CDR3 protein is one row after TCRdb ran MiXCR on the immunoSEQ multiplex PCR reads. The sample includes around 180,000 distinct CDR3 sequences, 85% to 95% of them seen just once. Relapsing-remitting disease, either stable or active, was present in the multiple sclerosis controls, who were treatment-naive patients. TEMRA cells were enriched by FACS, and CD4+ and CD8+ T cells were negatively isolated.

The sequencing sample was made of CD4+ T cells from PBMCs. The receptor was derived from a human donor with multiple sclerosis. The rearrangement uses TRBV1 and TRBJ2-7. TRBV1 is reported as a pseudogene. The CDR3 reads CTSSQDGYEQYF. DNA of the CDR3: TGCACCAGCAGCCAAGATGGGTACGAGCAGTACTTC.